Given below is one T cell receptor beta chain in context. Methods used by the authors: Amplification of reference gene primers provided the estimated nucleated cell counts. Clones were read by immunoSEQ multiplex PCR, and TCRdb kept only the in-frame ones, dropping some. V and J calls and clone size are those listed in that table; D and trimming were worked out from the DNA. The sample has roughly 220,000 clones; 84% are singletons. This specimen belongs to a study of blood T cell repertoires in COVID-19. Whole-study context: Spain, Italy and the United States supplied samples that represented acute and convalescent COVID-19.

This CDR3 has 15 amino acids. Trimming stripped 1 base from V and 3 bases from J, with 14 bases between. Germline CDR1 and CDR2: SGHNT and YYREEE (reference sequence). The material sequenced was peripheral blood. The TCR was taken from a man younger than 40 with active or convalescent COVID-19. The rearrangement uses TRBV5-4 and TRBJ2-7; D possibly corresponds to TRBD1 (6 bases). In DNA form, the CDR3 reads TGTGCCAGCAGCTTGCCCGGACAGAGAAGCTACGAGCAGTACTTC. Its translation is CASSLPGQRSYEQYF.